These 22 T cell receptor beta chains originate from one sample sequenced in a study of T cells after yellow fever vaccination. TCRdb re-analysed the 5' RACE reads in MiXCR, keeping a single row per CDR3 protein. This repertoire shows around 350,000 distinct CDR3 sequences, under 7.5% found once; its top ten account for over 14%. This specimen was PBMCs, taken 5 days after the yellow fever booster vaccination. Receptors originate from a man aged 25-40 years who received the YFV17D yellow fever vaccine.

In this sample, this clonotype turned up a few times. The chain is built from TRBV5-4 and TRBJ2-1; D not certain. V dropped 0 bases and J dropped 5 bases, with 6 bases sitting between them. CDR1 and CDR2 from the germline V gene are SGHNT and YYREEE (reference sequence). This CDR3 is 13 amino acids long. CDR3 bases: TGTGCCAGCAGCTTGGCGCGCCACAATGAGCAGTTCTTC. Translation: CASSLARHNEQFF.

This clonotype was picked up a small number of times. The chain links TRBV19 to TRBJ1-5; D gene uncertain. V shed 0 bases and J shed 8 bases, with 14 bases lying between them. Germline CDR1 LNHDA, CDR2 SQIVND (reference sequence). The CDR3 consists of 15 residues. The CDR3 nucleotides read TGTGCCAGTAGTATAGACATTAGCAGGCGGGAGCCCCAGCATTTT. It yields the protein CASSIDISRREPQHF. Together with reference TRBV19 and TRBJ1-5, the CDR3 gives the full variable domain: DGGITQSPKYLFRKEGQNVTLSCEQNLNHDAMYWYRQDPGQGLRLIYYSQIVNDFQKGDIAEGYSVSREKKESFPLTVTSAQKNPTAFYLCASSIDISRREPQHFGDGTRLSIL.

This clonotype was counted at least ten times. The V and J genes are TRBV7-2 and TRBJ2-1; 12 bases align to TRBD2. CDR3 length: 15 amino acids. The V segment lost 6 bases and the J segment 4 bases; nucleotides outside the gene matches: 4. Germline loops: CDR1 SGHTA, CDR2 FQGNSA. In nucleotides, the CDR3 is TGTGCCAGCAGACCTGGACTAGCGGGATACAATGAGCAGTTCTTC. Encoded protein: CASRPGLAGYNEQFF.

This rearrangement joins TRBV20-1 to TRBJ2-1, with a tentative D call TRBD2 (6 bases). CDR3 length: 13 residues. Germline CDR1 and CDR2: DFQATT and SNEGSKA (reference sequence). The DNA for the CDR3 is TGCAGACCCCTGGGGGGCTCCTACAATGAGCAGTTCTTC. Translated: CRPLGGSYNEQFF.

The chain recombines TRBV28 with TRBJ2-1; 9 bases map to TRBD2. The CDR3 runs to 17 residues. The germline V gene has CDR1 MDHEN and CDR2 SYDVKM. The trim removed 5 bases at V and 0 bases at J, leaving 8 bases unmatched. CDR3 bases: TGTGCCAGCAGTATAAGACTAGCGGTTCACTCCTACAATGAGCAGTTCTTC. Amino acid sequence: CASSIRLAVHSYNEQFF.

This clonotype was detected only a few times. CDR3 residues: CSATGSNVLTF. The DNA of the CDR3 is TGCAGTGCTACAGGGTCCAACGTCCTGACTTTC. The gene calls are TRBV20-1 and TRBJ2-6, with D perhaps matching TRBD1 (5 bases). Germline-derived CDR1 and CDR2 are DFQATT and SNEGSKA (reference sequence). This CDR3 comprises 11 residues. V was shortened by 4 bases and J by 8 bases, with 6 bases between the two germline ends.

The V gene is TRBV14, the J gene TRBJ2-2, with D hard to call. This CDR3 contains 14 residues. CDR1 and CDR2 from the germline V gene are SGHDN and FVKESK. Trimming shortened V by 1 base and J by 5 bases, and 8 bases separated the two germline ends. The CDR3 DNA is TGTGCCAGCAGCCAAGTCCTGGGAACCGGGGAGCTGTTTTTT. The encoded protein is CASSQVLGTGELFF.

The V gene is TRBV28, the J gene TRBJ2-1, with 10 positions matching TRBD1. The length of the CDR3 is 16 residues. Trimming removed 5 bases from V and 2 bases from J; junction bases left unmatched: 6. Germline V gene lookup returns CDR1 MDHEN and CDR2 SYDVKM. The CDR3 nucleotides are TGTGCCAGCAGTATCCTCGGACAGGGGGCCTACAATGAGCAGTTCTTC. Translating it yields CASSILGQGAYNEQFF.

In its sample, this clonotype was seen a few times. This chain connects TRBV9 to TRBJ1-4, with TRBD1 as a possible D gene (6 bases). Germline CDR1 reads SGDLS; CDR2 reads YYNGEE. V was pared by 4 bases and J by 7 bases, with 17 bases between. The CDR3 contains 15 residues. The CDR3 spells CASSPDGDIVEKLFF. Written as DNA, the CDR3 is TGTGCCAGCAGCCCCGATGGGGACATCGTTGAAAAACTGTTTTTT.

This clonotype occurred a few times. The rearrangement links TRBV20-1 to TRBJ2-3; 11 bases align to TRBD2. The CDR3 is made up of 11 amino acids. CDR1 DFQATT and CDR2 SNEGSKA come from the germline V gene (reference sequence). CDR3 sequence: CRGTSGDTQYF. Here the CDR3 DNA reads TGCAGGGGGACTAGCGGTGATACGCAGTATTTT.

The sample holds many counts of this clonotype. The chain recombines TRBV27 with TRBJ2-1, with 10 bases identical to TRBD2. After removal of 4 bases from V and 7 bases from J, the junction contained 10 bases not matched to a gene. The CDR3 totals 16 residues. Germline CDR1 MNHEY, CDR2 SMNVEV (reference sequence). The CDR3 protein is CASSSRGASGGNEQFF. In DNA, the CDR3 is TGTGCCAGCAGTTCCCGGGGGGCTAGCGGGGGAAATGAGCAGTTCTTC.

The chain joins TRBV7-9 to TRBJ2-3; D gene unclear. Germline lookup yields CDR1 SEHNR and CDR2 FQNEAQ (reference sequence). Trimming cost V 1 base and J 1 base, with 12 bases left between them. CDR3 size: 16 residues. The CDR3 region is CASSLVVVAGTDTQYF. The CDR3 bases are TGTGCCAGCAGCTTAGTTGTTGTGGCGGGCACAGATACGCAGTATTTT.

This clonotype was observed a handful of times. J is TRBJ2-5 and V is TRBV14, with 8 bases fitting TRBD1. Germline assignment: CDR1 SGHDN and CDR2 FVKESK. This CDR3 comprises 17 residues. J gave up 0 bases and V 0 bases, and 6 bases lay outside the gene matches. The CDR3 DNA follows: TGTGCCAGCAGCCAAGATCCCAGGACAGGGCACCAAGAGACCCAGTACTTC. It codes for CASSQDPRTGHQETQYF.

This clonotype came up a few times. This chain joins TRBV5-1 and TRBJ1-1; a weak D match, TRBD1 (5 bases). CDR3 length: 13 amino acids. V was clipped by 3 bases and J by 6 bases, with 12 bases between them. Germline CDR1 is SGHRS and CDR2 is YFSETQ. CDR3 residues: CASSSRGGAEAFF. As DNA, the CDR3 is TGCGCCAGCAGCTCCCGTGGAGGGGCTGAAGCTTTCTTT.

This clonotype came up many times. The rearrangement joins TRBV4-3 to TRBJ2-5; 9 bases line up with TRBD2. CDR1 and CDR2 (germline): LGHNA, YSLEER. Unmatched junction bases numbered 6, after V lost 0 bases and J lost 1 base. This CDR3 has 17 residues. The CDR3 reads CASSQDGASGTQETQYF. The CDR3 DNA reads TGCGCCAGCAGCCAAGACGGAGCTAGCGGGACCCAAGAGACCCAGTACTTC.

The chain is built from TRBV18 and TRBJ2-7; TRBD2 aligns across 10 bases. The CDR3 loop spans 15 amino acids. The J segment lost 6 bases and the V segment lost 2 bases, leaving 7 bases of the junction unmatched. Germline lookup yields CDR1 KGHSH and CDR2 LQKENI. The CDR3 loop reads CASSPSLAGEGEQYF. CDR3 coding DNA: TGTGCCAGCTCACCAAGCCTAGCGGGAGAGGGCGAGCAGTACTTC.

The CDR3 DNA follows: TGTGCCAGCAGTTCCCAACCCGGGAAGTTCTCCTACGAGCAGTACTTC. It specifies CASSSQPGKFSYEQYF. The chain is built from TRBV28 and TRBJ2-7; TRBD2 is a possible D gene (5 bases). The ends were cut back, 4 bases at V and 0 bases at J, with 16 bases in the middle. The CDR3 is 16 residues long. The germline gives CDR1 MDHEN, CDR2 SYDVKM.

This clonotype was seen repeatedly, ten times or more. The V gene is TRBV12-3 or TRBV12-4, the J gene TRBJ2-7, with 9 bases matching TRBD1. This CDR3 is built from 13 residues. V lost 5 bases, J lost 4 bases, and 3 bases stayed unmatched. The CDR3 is CASSRDREYEQYF. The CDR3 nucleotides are TGTGCCAGCAGTCGGGACAGGGAGTACGAGCAGTACTTC.

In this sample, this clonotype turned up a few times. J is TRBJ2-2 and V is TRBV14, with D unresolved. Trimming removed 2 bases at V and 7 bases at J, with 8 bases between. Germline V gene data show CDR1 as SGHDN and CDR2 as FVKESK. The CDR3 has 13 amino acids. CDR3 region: CASSQYTVGELFF. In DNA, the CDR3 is TGTGCCAGCAGCCAATACACTGTCGGGGAGCTGTTTTTT. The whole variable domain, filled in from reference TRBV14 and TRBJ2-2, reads EAGVTQFPSHSVIEKGQTVTLRCDPISGHDNLYWYRRVMGKEIKFLLHFVKESKQDESGMPNNRFLAERTGGTYSTLKVQPAELEDSGVYFCASSQYTVGELFFGEGSRLTVL.

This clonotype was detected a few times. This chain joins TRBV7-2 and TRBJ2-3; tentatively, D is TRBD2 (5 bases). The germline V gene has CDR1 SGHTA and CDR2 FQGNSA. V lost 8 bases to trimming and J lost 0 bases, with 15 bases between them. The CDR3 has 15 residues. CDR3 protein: CASFKRSASTDTQYF. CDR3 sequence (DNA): TGTGCCAGCTTTAAGCGGAGTGCTAGCACAGATACGCAGTATTTT.

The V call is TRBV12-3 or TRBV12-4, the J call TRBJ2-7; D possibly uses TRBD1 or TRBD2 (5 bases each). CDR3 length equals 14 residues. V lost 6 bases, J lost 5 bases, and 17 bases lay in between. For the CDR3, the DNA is TGTGCCAGCAGCCTGCTAGAGGGGCACGACGAGCAGTACTTC. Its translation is CASSLLEGHDEQYF.

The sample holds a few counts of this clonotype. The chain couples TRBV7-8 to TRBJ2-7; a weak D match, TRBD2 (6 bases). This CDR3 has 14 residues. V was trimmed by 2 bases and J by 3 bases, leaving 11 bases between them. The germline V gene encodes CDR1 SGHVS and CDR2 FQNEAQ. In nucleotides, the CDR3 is TGTGCCAGCAGCTTACCCGGGAGAGTCTACGAGCAGTACTTC. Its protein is CASSLPGRVYEQYF.